This is a list of T cell receptor beta chains from one sample in a study of chemoradiotherapy in HPV16-positive cancers. Using immunoSEQ multiplex PCR, the repertoire was profiled, and TCRdb retains in-frame clones only, with some absent. The sample shows over 10,000 clones, roughly 77% of them seen only once. Sampling was done from a patient who underwent chemoradiotherapy. These receptors originate from a human donor with HPV-associated anogenital cancer. The CDR3 runs from the conserved cysteine through the conserved F or W. Each record gives: J gene, V gene, CDR3 protein.

TRBJ2-3 TRBV7-2 CASSLGLDADTQYF
TRBJ1-2 TRBV5-4 CASSPGGRRSSNYGYTF
TRBJ1-6 TRBV5-1 CASSLIGDFGYNSPLHF
TRBJ1-1 TRBV4-1 CASSQEYRGLAPAFF
TRBJ1-2 TRBV20-1 CSATERYGYTF
TRBJ2-3 TRBV19 CASSIGARGTDTQYF
TRBJ1-5 TRBV4-1 CASSTGDSNQPQHF
TRBJ2-7 TRBV5-1 CASSLRDEGEQYF
TRBJ1-2 TRBV7-9 CASSHNTGILRYGYTF
TRBJ2-2 TRBV7-9 CASSRLAGNTGELFF
TRBJ2-1 TRBV4-2 CASSQAIAGGRFF
TRBJ2-3 TRBV7-3 CASSPRGTDTQYF
TRBJ1-2 TRBV28 CASSLPQGGPYGYTF
TRBJ2-5 TRBV25-1 CASITGTGPQETQYF
TRBJ2-3 TRBV6-6 CASTAVNTDTQYF
TRBJ1-2 TRBV28 CASSLRGAYYGYTF
TRBJ2-5 TRBV5-1 CASSPGRGQETQYF
TRBJ1-1 TRBV18 CASSPTAMNTEAFF
TRBJ2-7 TRBV9 CASSVEGTREQYF
TRBJ2-2 TRBV6-5 CASSSGGELFF
TRBJ1-6 TRBV10-1 CASSEDQGASPLHF
TRBJ1-5 TRBV6-1 CASVRTTSNQPQHF
TRBJ2-1 TRBV4-3 CASSQDGTFNNEQFF
TRBJ2-7 TRBV2 CASSAEGGLFVYEQYF
TRBJ1-1 TRBV7-2 CASSTQRNTEAFF
TRBJ1-4 TRBV2 CASSEGGVSYGGLFF
TRBJ1-2 TRBV29-1 CSVETGTNYGYTF
TRBJ1-4 TRBV6-5 CASTRTLNEKLFF
TRBJ2-3 TRBV7-9 CASNSLRGGFSTDTQYF
TRBJ2-7 TRBV20-1 CSAVTSSEQYF
TRBJ2-3 TRBV5-6 CASSFVRGGDTQYF
TRBJ1-2 TRBV7-8 CASSARDRSGYTF
TRBJ1-6 TRBV7-2 CASSLGRYNSPLHF
TRBJ1-5 TRBV28 CASSFTASGQPQHF
TRBJ2-5 TRBV12-5 CASGEAPITGGRETQYF
TRBJ2-7 TRBV28 CASRTRGTGTYEQYF
TRBJ2-5 TRBV18 CASSADRFQETQYF
TRBJ2-5 TRBV5-1 CASSLDGTGGGETQYF
TRBJ1-4 TRBV7-9 CASSSYTPLSLFF
TRBJ2-5 TRBV21-1 CASTDRARETQYF
TRBJ2-1 TRBV4-1 CASSQDSGREQFF
TRBJ2-2 TRBV19 CASSPSGAGELFF